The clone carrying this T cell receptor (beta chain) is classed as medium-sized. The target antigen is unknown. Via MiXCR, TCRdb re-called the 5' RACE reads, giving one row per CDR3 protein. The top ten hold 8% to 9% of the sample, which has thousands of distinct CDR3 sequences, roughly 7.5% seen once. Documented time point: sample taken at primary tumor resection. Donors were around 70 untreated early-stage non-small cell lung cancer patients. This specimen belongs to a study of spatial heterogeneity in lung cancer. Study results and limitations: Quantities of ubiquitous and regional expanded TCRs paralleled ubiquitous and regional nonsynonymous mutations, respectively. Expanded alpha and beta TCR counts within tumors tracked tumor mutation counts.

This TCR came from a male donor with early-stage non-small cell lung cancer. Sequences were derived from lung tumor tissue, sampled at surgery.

This CDR3 reads CASSFPGTAYNEQFF. CDR3 nucleotide sequence: TGTGCCAGCAGTTTCCCGGGGACTGCCTACAATGAGCAGTTCTTC. V gene TRBV28 combines with J gene TRBJ2-1; a weak D match, TRBD2 (6 bases). V lost 3 bases, J lost 2 bases, and 11 bases lay in between. This CDR3 has 15 residues. Germline V gives CDR1 MDHEN, CDR2 SYDVKM.